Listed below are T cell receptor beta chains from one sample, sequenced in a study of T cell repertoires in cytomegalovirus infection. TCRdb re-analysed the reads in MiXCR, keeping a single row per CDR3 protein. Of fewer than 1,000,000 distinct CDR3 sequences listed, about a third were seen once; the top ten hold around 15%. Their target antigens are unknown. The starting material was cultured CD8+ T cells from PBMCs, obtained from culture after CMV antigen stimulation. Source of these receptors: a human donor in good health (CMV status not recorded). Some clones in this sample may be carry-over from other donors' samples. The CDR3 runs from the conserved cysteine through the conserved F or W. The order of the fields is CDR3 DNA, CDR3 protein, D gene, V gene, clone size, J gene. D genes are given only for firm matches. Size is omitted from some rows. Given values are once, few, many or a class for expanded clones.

TGTGCCAGCAGCACGGGAGGGGCCAACGTCCTGACTTTC | CASSTGGANVLTF | . | TRBV7-2 | many | TRBJ2-6
TGTGCCAGCAGCGGACGCCGGGACAGGGGGCTTTACACTGAAGCTTTCTTT | CASSGRRDRGLYTEAFF | TRBD1 | TRBV13 | few | TRBJ1-1
TGTGCCAGCAGTCAAGGGACTAGCGCCTACGAGCAGTACTTC | CASSQGTSAYEQYF | TRBD2 | TRBV6-1 | . | TRBJ2-7
TGTGCCAGCAGTTCGCTCCGCGCTAGCACAGATACGCAGTATTTT | CASSSLRASTDTQYF | . | TRBV27 | many | TRBJ2-3
TGTGCCACCAGTGATCCGAAGACAGGGTTCGATGAGCAGTTCTTC | CATSDPKTGFDEQFF | TRBD1 | TRBV24-1 | . | TRBJ2-1
TGTGCCAGCAGTGTCCCATCTGGGGGGGCGACTCGCAATCAGCCCCAGCATTTT | CASSVPSGGATRNQPQHF | . | TRBV28 | . | TRBJ1-5
TGTGCCAGCAGCACCACCGGGACAGGTCTACCGGAGACCCAGTACTTC | CASSTTGTGLPETQYF | TRBD1 | TRBV7-9 | few | TRBJ2-5
TGTGCCAGCAGCCAACTTAGCGGGGGGTACGCCGGGGAGCTGTTTTTT | CASSQLSGGYAGELFF | TRBD2 | TRBV4-2 | . | TRBJ2-2
TGTGCCAGCAGCCAAGTAATTAAGGTCAGGGCAAACACCGGGGAGCTGTTTTTT | CASSQVIKVRANTGELFF | . | TRBV3-1 | . | TRBJ2-2
TGTGCCAGCAGCTTACTCACAGGGTACTCTGGGGCCAACGTCCTGACTTTC | CASSLLTGYSGANVLTF | . | TRBV7-3 | few | TRBJ2-6
TGTGCCAGCAGCTGGACCTACGAGGGGTCGGGGGAAAAACTGTTTTTT | CASSWTYEGSGEKLFF | . | TRBV7-9 | . | TRBJ1-4
TGCGCCAGCAGCCAAGCCCCGGACGAGGGGGCCTATGGCTACACCTTC | CASSQAPDEGAYGYTF | TRBD1 | TRBV4-1 | . | TRBJ1-2
TGTGCCAGCAGCTACAATGTCGTCGCGACTAGCCGTCGCAATGAGCAGTTCTTC | CASSYNVVATSRRNEQFF | TRBD2 | TRBV7-8 | many | TRBJ2-1
TGTGCCAGCAGTTTGTACAACGAAGGTGAAAAACTGTTTTTT | CASSLYNEGEKLFF | . | TRBV27 | . | TRBJ1-4
TGTGCCACCAGCAGAGCCGGGACTCCTAGCCAAGAGACCCAGTACTTC | CATSRAGTPSQETQYF | . | TRBV15 | . | TRBJ2-5
TGCAGTGCTGGACAGGACGCTGGGGCCAACGTCCAGACTTTC | CSAGQDAGANVQTF | TRBD1 | TRBV20-1 | . | TRBJ2-6
TGTGCCAGCAGTAACAGGACAGGGCGAAATTCACCCCTCCACTTT | CASSNRTGRNSPLHF | TRBD1 | TRBV25-1 | . | TRBJ1-6
TGCGCCAGCAGCCCCCTTCCGGGGGGACAAGAGACCCAGTACTTC | CASSPLPGGQETQYF | TRBD2 | TRBV4-1 | few | TRBJ2-5
TGTGCCAGCAGTTTACAGAGCGTACGGTCAAATGAGCAGTTCTTC | CASSLQSVRSNEQFF | . | TRBV28 | . | TRBJ2-1
TGTGCCAGCAGCTCTTTCGGACAGGCCCCCTCTGGGGCCAACGTCCTGACTTTC | CASSSFGQAPSGANVLTF | TRBD1 | TRBV7-6 | few | TRBJ2-6
TGTGCCAGCAGCTTAGGAAGCGGGTTGAGGTTAACGAACACTGAAGCTTTCTTT | CASSLGSGLRLTNTEAFF | . | TRBV7-8 | many | TRBJ1-1
TGTGCCAGCAGTACAGTTACAGGAGGCGCCTACAATGAGCAGTTCTTC | CASSTVTGGAYNEQFF | . | TRBV6-5 | . | TRBJ2-1
TGTGCCATCAGACTGACAGGCGACACCGGGGAGCTGTTTTTT | CAIRLTGDTGELFF | . | TRBV10-3 | . | TRBJ2-2
TGTGCCAGCAGCCCCTACAGGGGCAGGGGGTCCTACGAGCAGTACTTC | CASSPYRGRGSYEQYF | TRBD1 | TRBV7-6 | many | TRBJ2-7
TGTGCCATCAGATTCGGACAGGAGTACGAGCAGTACTTC | CAIRFGQEYEQYF | TRBD1 | TRBV10-3 | . | TRBJ2-7
TGCAGTGGCGGAGGACTAGCCTCTGGAGATACGCAGTATTTT | CSGGGLASGDTQYF | TRBD2 | TRBV20-1 | . | TRBJ2-3
TGTGCCAGCAGATTCGACCGGGAGCCCGTTAACTATGGCTACACCTTC | CASRFDREPVNYGYTF | . | TRBV12-3/TRBV12-4 | . | TRBJ1-2
TGTGCCAGCAGCTTAGGGCGACAGGGGAATTCACCCCTCCACTTT | CASSLGRQGNSPLHF | TRBD1 | TRBV11-2 | few | TRBJ1-6
TGTGCCAGCAGTTTCGACCGATTGGACGGGAAGATGAACACTGAAGCTTTCTTT | CASSFDRLDGKMNTEAFF | . | TRBV12-3/TRBV12-4 | many | TRBJ1-1
TGCGCCAGCAGCCAATCCTCCGGGACAGGGGTCGAGCAGTACTTC | CASSQSSGTGVEQYF | TRBD1 | TRBV4-1 | many | TRBJ2-7